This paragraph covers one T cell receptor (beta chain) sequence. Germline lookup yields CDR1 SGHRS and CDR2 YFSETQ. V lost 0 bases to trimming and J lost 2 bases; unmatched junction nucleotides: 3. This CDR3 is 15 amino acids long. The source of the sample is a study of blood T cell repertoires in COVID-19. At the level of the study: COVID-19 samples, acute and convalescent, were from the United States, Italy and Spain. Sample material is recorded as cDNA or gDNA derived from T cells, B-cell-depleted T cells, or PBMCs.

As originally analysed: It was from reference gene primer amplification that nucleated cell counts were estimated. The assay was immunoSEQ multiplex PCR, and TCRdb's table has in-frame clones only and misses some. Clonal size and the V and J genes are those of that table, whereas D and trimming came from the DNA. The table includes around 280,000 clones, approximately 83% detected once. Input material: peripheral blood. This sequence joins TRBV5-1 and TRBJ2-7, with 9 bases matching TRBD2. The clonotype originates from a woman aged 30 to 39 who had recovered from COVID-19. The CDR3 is CASSLARGGAYEQYF. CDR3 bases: TGCGCCAGCAGCTTGGCACGCGGGGGGGCCTACGAGCAGTACTTC.